The 8 T cell receptor beta chains given below trace back to one sample, sequenced in a study of neurological immune-mediated disorders. Each CDR3 protein gets one entry after TCRdb re-called the 5' RACE reads with MiXCR. The sample includes over 35,000 distinct CDR3 sequences, around 2.5% of them seen just once. The material sequenced was PBMCs. These receptors all come from a man aged 30 to 45 with multiple sclerosis.

This clonotype was seen repeatedly, ten times or more. V gene TRBV20-1 combines with J gene TRBJ1-5; D ambiguous. CDR1 and CDR2 from the germline V gene are DFQATT and SNEGSKA (reference sequence). The CDR3 runs 13 residues. V was clipped by 6 bases and J by 7 bases, with 16 bases between them. The CDR3 coding sequence is TGCAGTGCCCCTTTGACGGGAAAGCAGCCCCAGCATTTT. It specifies CSAPLTGKQPQHF.

This clonotype has a handful of counts. This clone may be a read error of a much larger clone one base away. The V gene is TRBV20-1, the J gene TRBJ1-4; D is ambiguous. There are 12 residues in the CDR3. Trimming stripped 6 bases from V and 1 base from J, with 6 bases between. Germline CDR1 is DFQATT and CDR2 is SNEGSKA (reference sequence). This CDR3 is CSAPITNEKLFF. In DNA, the CDR3 is TGCAGTGCGCCTATAACTAATGAAAAACTGTTTTTT.

This clonotype was found many times. CDR3 nucleotides: TGCGCCAGCAGCTTCGCCCCAAATCAGCCCCAGCATTTT. This sequence encodes CASSFAPNQPQHF. The V and J genes are TRBV5-1 and TRBJ1-5; no definite D call. Per the germline V gene, CDR1 is SGHRS and CDR2 is YFSETQ. Trimming shortened V by 2 bases and J by 4 bases, and 7 bases separated the two germline ends. The CDR3 loop spans 13 amino acids.

This clonotype was seen at least ten times. The rearrangement links TRBV15 to TRBJ2-1, with TRBD2 identical over 11 bases. CDR1 and CDR2 (germline): LNHNV, YYDKDF (reference sequence). V gave up 2 bases and J gave up 4 bases; unmatched junction bases: 13. CDR3 length equals 19 residues. CDR3 sequence (DNA): TGTGCCACCAGCAGAATTGTCACTGGGACTAGCGGAACGTACAATGAGCAGTTCTTC. Encoded protein: CATSRIVTGTSGTYNEQFF.

This clonotype was picked up many times. The chain couples TRBV9 to TRBJ2-5, with TRBD1 identical over 8 bases. Trimming at V came to 4 bases and at J to 2 bases, leaving 16 bases not matched to a gene. Germline V gene lookup returns CDR1 SGDLS and CDR2 YYNGEE. The CDR3 spans 18 residues. The DNA of the CDR3 is TGTGCCAGCAGCCCACCTGGGAACAGGGGGACTCGGCAAGAGACCCAGTACTTC. Its translation: CASSPPGNRGTRQETQYF.

The sample holds many counts of this clonotype. This rearrangement joins TRBV11-2 to TRBJ2-5; D unclear. Trimming took 0 bases from V and 2 from J, leaving 7 bases between them. The germline V gene encodes CDR1 SGHAT and CDR2 FQNNGV. CDR3 length equals 14 residues. In nucleotides, the CDR3 is TGTGCCAGCAGCTTAGACAGCCTTCAAGAGACCCAGTACTTC. This encodes CASSLDSLQETQYF. Together with reference TRBV11-2 and TRBJ2-5, the CDR3 gives the full variable domain: EAGVAQSPRYKIIEKRQSVAFWCNPISGHATLYWYQQILGQGPKLLIQFQNNGVVDDSQLPKDRFSAERLKGVDSTLKIQPAKLEDSAVYLCASSLDSLQETQYFGPGTRLLVL.

The sample holds many counts of this clonotype. The DNA for the CDR3 is TGTGCCAGCAGTTTTCACGGGACAGGGACCTCTGGAAACACCATATATTTT. This codes for CASSFHGTGTSGNTIYF. V usage is TRBV6-5 and J usage is TRBJ1-3, with TRBD1 matching over 9 bases. V was pared by 4 bases and J by 0 bases, with 7 bases of the junction left unmatched. This CDR3 is 17 amino acids long. Germline CDR1 and CDR2: MNHEY and SVGAGI.

Many counts were recorded for this clonotype. The chain employs TRBV11-1 and TRBJ1-5, with D unclear. V shed 5 bases and J shed 8 bases, with 13 bases lying between them. Germline V gene lookup returns CDR1 SGHAT and CDR2 FQDESV (reference sequence). The CDR3 contains 13 residues. The CDR3 sequence is CASSITGREPQHF. The CDR3, as DNA: TGTGCCAGCAGCATCACGGGTAGGGAGCCCCAGCATTTT. Using reference TRBV11-1 and TRBJ1-5 for the parts outside the CDR3, the full variable domain is EAEVAQSPRYKITEKSQAVAFWCDPISGHATLYWYRQILGQGPELLVQFQDESVVDDSQLPKDRFSAERLKGVDSTLKIQPAELGDSAMYLCASSITGREPQHFGDGTRLSIL.